This paragraph covers one TCR beta chain sequence. The antigen is unknown. The sample originates from a study of early T cells in non-severe SARS-CoV-2 infection. Overall study: Bulk RNA from unsorted whole blood was sequenced; chains were unpaired.

Attachment of unique molecular identifiers to individual cDNA molecules was performed. TCRdb passed the 5' RACE reads through MiXCR, listing each CDR3 protein once. This repertoire shows 57,000 or so distinct CDR3 sequences, around 5.6% found once; its top ten account for roughly 6.4%. Study results and caveats: VDJdb-based matching was biased toward anti-spike CD8 responses and missed private and CD4 specificities.

Sample: whole blood. The receptor was isolated from an adult who was a healthcare worker with PCR-confirmed SARS-CoV-2 infection or an uninfected control (not recorded which).

CDR3 amino acids: CSARPLSAGGYNEQFF. The CDR3 bases are TGCAGTGCTAGGCCTCTCTCAGCGGGAGGCTACAATGAGCAGTTCTTC. This sequence joins TRBV20-1 and TRBJ2-1; the match to TRBD2 covers 9 bases. CDR3 length: 16 residues. CDR1 and CDR2 (germline): DFQATT, SNEGSKA (reference sequence). Unmatched junction bases numbered 9, after V lost 3 bases and J lost 3 bases.